This T cell receptor beta chain is drawn from a study of Graves' ophthalmopathy and Graves' hyperthyroidism. The study, taken as a whole, reports: A majority of expanded thyroid clonotypes exceeding 0.001 frequency were likewise present in blood.

CDR1 is SGHTA, CDR2 FQGNSA, per germline. The V gene end was trimmed by 5 bases and the J gene end by 1 base; junction bases not matched to a gene: 19. The CDR3 length is 20 residues. If patients had other autoimmune diseases, uncontrolled infections, pregnancy or lactation, they were excluded. Amplified TCR beta CDR3 regions were obtained using RNA transcripts as template. Second-round multiplex PCR followed a first-round RT-PCR using HTBI primers. TCRdb used MiXCR to reprocess the multiplex PCR reads, holding one entry per CDR3 protein. The sample consists of some 1.1 million distinct CDR3 sequences, about 40% of them appearing once. A note on this clonotype: Its antigen is still unknown.

The chain joins TRBV7-2 to TRBJ2-2; 7 positions agree with TRBD2. Sequenced material: peripheral blood or thyroid tissue (not recorded which). The TCR sequence derives from an adult man with Graves' hyperthyroidism. CDR3 region: CASSLPLRESLDRNTGELFF. The CDR3 region has the DNA TGTGCCAGCAGCCTCCCCTTGCGGGAGAGTTTGGACCGGAACACCGGGGAGCTGTTTTTT.